This TCR beta chain originates from a study of blood T cell repertoires in COVID-19. Study-wide background: Italy, Spain and the United States were the sources of the convalescent and acute COVID-19 samples. The cDNA or gDNA used as material had been derived from T cells, B-cell-depleted T cells, or PBMCs.

In the original analysis: Reference gene primer amplification gave nucleated cell count estimates. Libraries were prepared by immunoSEQ multiplex PCR; TCRdb keeps only in-frame clonotypes and omits some of them. V, J and clone size were drawn from that table, and D and trimming were deduced from the DNA. There are 100,000 to 110,000 clones in the sample; more than 65% occur only once, and over 30% lies in the top ten. This clone is a singleton in its sample. This sequence was found in a man aged 70-80 years with active or convalescent COVID-19. Specimen: peripheral blood.

In nucleotides, the CDR3 is TGTGCCAGCACGGCAGAGGCGAATCAGCCCCAGCATTTT. Translated: CASTAEANQPQHF. V usage is TRBV6-1 and J usage is TRBJ1-5; D gene uncertain. Germline V gives CDR1 MNHNS, CDR2 SASEGT. The CDR3 runs to 13 residues. Trimming removed 7 bases at V and 4 bases at J, with 11 bases between.